The present TCR beta chain was sequenced within a study of sequential checkpoint blockade in melanoma. Study-level background: 90 to 95 pretreatment tumor DNA samples were TCRβ immunosequenced. Twenty-two patients had matched tumor biopsies before treatment and at week 13 after nivolumab or ipilimumab alone. Findings and limits, study-wide: Pretreatment TIL clonality tracked with response in the nivolumab-first arm.

About this clone: What it recognizes is unknown.

Libraries were prepared by immunoSEQ multiplex PCR; TCRdb keeps only in-frame clonotypes and omits some of them. There are some 2,700 clones in the sample; approximately 22% occur only once, and less than 25% lies in the top ten. The junction had 5 bases not matched to a gene; V was cut back by 1 base and J by 3 bases. The CDR3 has 16 amino acids. In germline, CDR1 is SGHRS, CDR2 YFSETQ. Treatment of the sample: randomized to nivolumab then ipilimumab (arm A) or the reverse (arm B). The chain combines TRBV5-1 with TRBJ2-1; 9 bases align to TRBD2. This receptor was taken from a human donor with melanoma. Sequencing was performed on tumor tissue (inferred from file names), taken from a patient given nivolumab and ipilimumab in sequence. The CDR3 here is CASSLTVAGDYNEQFF. CDR3 bases: TGCGCCAGCAGCTTGACGGTAGCGGGGGACTACAATGAGCAGTTCTTC.